These 15 T cell receptor beta chains share one sample of origin, sequenced in a study of regulatory T cells in long-lasting Graves disease. The TCR beta library used iRepertoire HTBI primers with Arm-PCR amplification of CDR3. MiXCR, run by TCRdb on the multiplex PCR reads, gives a single entry per CDR3 protein. The sample shows 350,000 to 550,000 distinct CDR3 sequences, less than 20% of them seen only once. The time point was: newly diagnosed GD, antithyroid drugs for less than 3 months. Making the TCR library involved RNA that had been extracted from PBMCs. This sample also appeared in a second study, on T cells in Graves' hyperthyroidism and ophthalmopathy.

Sequenced here: peripheral blood mononuclear cells (PBMCs), sampled at new diagnosis, from a patient treated with antithyroid drugs. These receptors were collected from a woman younger than 35 with Graves disease.

This clonotype was seen many times. The chain is built from TRBV29-1 and TRBJ2-1; D gene unclear. V was shortened by 3 bases and J by 0 bases, with 12 bases between the two germline ends. The CDR3 is made up of 15 amino acids. Germline CDR1 reads SQVTM; CDR2 reads ANQGSEA. In DNA form, the CDR3 reads TGCAGCGTTGACTTACGGATCAGCTCCTACAATGAGCAGTTCTTC. Encoded protein: CSVDLRISSYNEQFF.

The chain carries TRBV5-1 and TRBJ2-7, with a possible D match to TRBD1 (6 bases). The germline CDR1 and CDR2 sequences are SGHRS and YFSETQ. V was clipped by 1 base and J by 7 bases, with 9 bases between them. There are 12 residues in the CDR3. The CDR3 region has the DNA TGCGCCAGCAGCTTGACAGGGTGGGAGCAGTACTTC. The encoded protein is CASSLTGWEQYF.

This clonotype has just a few counts. This chain uses TRBV12-3 or TRBV12-4 with TRBJ2-1; possibly TRBD2 for D (6 bases). The CDR3 extends over 13 amino acids. Trimming pared 6 bases from V and 9 bases from J, leaving 15 bases between. CDR3 sequence: CASSPRLDGEQFF. As DNA, the CDR3 is TGTGCCAGCAGCCCCCGACTAGACGGTGAGCAGTTCTTC.

This clonotype was seen repeatedly, ten times or more. This rearrangement joins TRBV29-1 to TRBJ2-5; D might be TRBD1 (6 bases). Trimming cost V 8 bases and J 1 base, with 11 bases left between them. The CDR3 extends over 12 amino acids. Germline CDR1 SQVTM, CDR2 ANQGSEA. The CDR3 DNA is TGCAGCCTAGGGACATCCCAAGAGACCCAGTACTTC. Translation: CSLGTSQETQYF.

The sample holds a few counts of this clonotype. CDR3 DNA: TGCGCCAGCAGCTTTATTAATAGCGGGAACGAGCAGTTCTTC. This codes for CASSFINSGNEQFF. The V call is TRBV5-1, the J call TRBJ2-1, with 8 bases lining up with TRBD2. The CDR3 is 14 amino acids. The germline CDR1 and CDR2 sequences are SGHRS and YFSETQ. The junction had 8 bases not matched to a gene; V was cut back by 2 bases and J by 10 bases. Filled out from reference TRBV5-1 and TRBJ2-1, the complete variable domain reads KAGVTQTPRYLIKTRGQQVTLSCSPISGHRSVSWYQQTPGQGLQFLFEYFSETQRNKGNFPGRFSGRQFSNSRSEMNVSTLELGDSALYLCASSFINSGNEQFFGPGTRLTVL.

This clonotype came up many times. V and J are TRBV7-3 and TRBJ1-1; 7 nucleotides line up with TRBD1. CDR3 length: 14 residues. With 1 base clipped from V and 4 bases from J, the junction kept 3 bases outside the gene matches. Germline V lookup: CDR1 SGHTA, CDR2 FQGTGA. CDR3 in DNA: TGTGCCAGCAGCTTAAGGGCAGGGGGCACTGAAGCTTTCTTT. Translating it yields CASSLRAGGTEAFF.

This clonotype was seen more than once but under ten times. The chain recombines TRBV6-1 with TRBJ1-5, with D uncertain. Per the germline V gene, CDR1 is MNHNS and CDR2 is SASEGT. This CDR3 is built from 15 residues. The V end was cut by 6 bases, the J end by 0 bases, with 12 bases between. This CDR3 reads CASRSRVGSNQPQHF. In nucleotides, the CDR3 is TGTGCCAGCAGGTCTAGGGTTGGTAGCAATCAGCCCCAGCATTTT.

The rearrangement joins TRBV4-3 to TRBJ2-1, with D perhaps matching TRBD2 (7 bases). Germline CDR1 reads LGHNA; CDR2 reads YSLEER. CDR3 length equals 16 residues. V lost 1 base to trimming and J lost 3 bases, with 13 bases between them. DNA for the CDR3: TGCGCCAGCAGCCAAGTCGGAGGGGGGGTCTACAATGAGCAGTTCTTC. Protein product: CASSQVGGGVYNEQFF.

The table lists this clonotype with a few counts. The genes are TRBV10-2 and TRBJ2-5; a possible D gene is TRBD1 (6 bases). The CDR3 loop spans 15 amino acids. With 10 bases removed from V and 0 bases from J, the gap between germline ends came to 18 bases. The germline V gene has CDR1 WSHSY and CDR2 SAAADI. This CDR3 reads CATNLHRDNQETQYF. In DNA form, the CDR3 reads TGCGCCACCAACCTTCACAGGGACAACCAAGAGACCCAGTACTTC.

This clonotype was counted ten times or more. The chain links TRBV29-1 to TRBJ2-5; TRBD1 aligns across 9 bases. This CDR3 has 15 residues. From germline, CDR1 is SQVTM and CDR2 ANQGSEA. With 7 bases clipped from V and 5 bases from J, the junction kept 14 bases outside the gene matches. Written as DNA, the CDR3 is TGCAGCGCGCGCGACAGGGGGGGGTCGTTGGAGACCCAGTACTTC. Translated, it gives CSARDRGGSLETQYF.

About this clonotype itself: This could be a read error, since a much larger clone is one nucleotide away. The V call is TRBV27, the J call TRBJ2-3; D perhaps matches TRBD2 (6 bases). Trimming took off 4 bases at V and 2 bases at J, with 16 bases between the two ends. CDR1 is MNHEY, CDR2 SMNVEV, per germline (reference sequence). The CDR3 consists of 16 residues. The DNA of the CDR3 is TGTGCCAGCAGTTCCACGCTAGCGAGGTTCACAGATACGCAGTATTTT. It is translated as CASSSTLARFTDTQYF.

For this clonotype: Germline is not matched at one junction end, which may reflect a read error. The chain employs TRBV6-5 and TRBJ2-1; D is unresolved. CDR3 length equals 14 residues. Germline-derived CDR1 and CDR2 are MNHEY and SVGAGI. The DNA for the CDR3 is TGTGCCAGCAGTGACTCGATCGACTACAATGAGCAGTTCTTC. Its protein is CASSDSIDYNEQFF.

In the case of this clonotype: A far bigger clonotype differs at one base, so this is likely a read error. The V gene is TRBV7-9, the J gene TRBJ2-3; D uncertain. This CDR3 region has 14 residues. The V and J ends lost 5 bases and 3 bases respectively, with 12 bases between them. Looked up from germline, CDR1 is SEHNR and CDR2 is FQNEAQ (reference sequence). The CDR3 region is CASSLTGLTDTQYF. The CDR3 nucleotides are TGTGCCAGCAGCCTGACTGGCTTGACAGATACGCAGTATTTT. Supplemented by reference TRBV7-9 and TRBJ2-3, the full variable domain reads DTGVSQNPRHKITKRGQNVTFRCDPISEHNRLYWYRQTLGQGPEFLTYFQNEAQLEKSRLLSDRFSAERPKGSFSTLEIQRTEQGDSAMYLCASSLTGLTDTQYFGPGTRLTVL.

This clonotype was counted at least ten times. V is TRBV6-1 and J is TRBJ1-5; 8 positions match TRBD1. Looked up from germline, CDR1 is MNHNS and CDR2 is SASEGT. CDR3 length equals 14 residues. Trimming cost V 6 bases and J 7 bases; bases outside gene matches: 8. Written as DNA, the CDR3 is TGTGCCAGCAGGTCCACAGGGGGGGAACAGCCCCAGCATTTT. This gives the protein CASRSTGGEQPQHF.

The sample holds many counts of this clonotype. The chain recombines TRBV11-2 with TRBJ1-1; possible D gene TRBD1, 5 bases. Trimming pared 5 bases from V and 2 bases from J, leaving 15 bases between. Germline CDR1 and CDR2: SGHAT and FQNNGV. The CDR3 runs to 15 residues. CDR3 protein: CASSHRGRGNTEAFF. In nucleotides, the CDR3 is TGTGCCAGCAGCCATAGGGGACGGGGCAACACTGAAGCTTTCTTT.